Each of the 11 T cell receptor beta chains below was sequenced from the same sample in a study of T cells and copy number aberrations in small-cell lung cancer. Data came from immunoSEQ multiplex PCR; TCRdb stores just in-frame clones and leaves some out. Here the sample spans about 7,500 clones, 65% to 90% being singletons. Specimen: normal tissue next to the tumor. These receptor sequences come from a woman between 45 and 65 years old with small cell lung cancer.

The V and J genes are TRBV2 and TRBJ2-2; D gene uncertain. The germline V gene has CDR1 SNHLY and CDR2 FYNNEI. The germline V and J ends were trimmed by 6 bases and 1 base, with 6 bases remaining between them. CDR3 length: 13 amino acids. CDR3 region: CASRMENTGELFF. CDR3 in DNA: TGTGCCAGCAGGATGGAGAACACCGGGGAGCTGTTTTTT.

J is TRBJ2-7 and V is TRBV28; D tentatively fits TRBD1 or TRBD2 (5 bases each). The CDR3 totals 15 residues. CDR1 is MDHEN, CDR2 SYDVKM, per germline. Trimming removed 5 bases from V and 2 bases from J, with 16 bases in between. The CDR3 DNA follows: TGTGCCAGCAGTGGCTCTTGGGGGACCACCTACGAGCAGTACTTC. This encodes CASSGSWGTTYEQYF.

DNA of the CDR3: TGCGCCAGCAGCCAAAGGGGGAGGCTAGGCGGGGAGCTGTTTTTT. This sequence encodes CASSQRGRLGGELFF. The J gene is TRBJ2-2, the V gene TRBV5-1; possibly TRBD1 or TRBD2 for D (6 bases each). The V gene lost 4 bases and the J gene lost 7 bases, with 17 bases spanning the gap. This CDR3 spans 15 amino acids. The germline CDR1 and CDR2 sequences are SGHRS and YFSETQ.

V is TRBV7-9 and J is TRBJ1-1; D ambiguous. The CDR3 is made up of 12 amino acids. The germline V gene encodes CDR1 SEHNR and CDR2 FQNEAQ (reference sequence). V lost 6 bases and J 5 bases, leaving 10 bases between the germline ends. The CDR3 DNA reads TGTGCCAGCAGTCGGACTTGGACTGAAGCTTTCTTT. Its protein is CASSRTWTEAFF.

The chain uses TRBV9 and TRBJ1-1; perhaps TRBD1 as D (6 bases). The CDR3 runs to 15 residues. CDR1 and CDR2 from the germline V gene are SGDLS and YYNGEE. Trimming took off 4 bases at V and 2 bases at J, with 15 bases between the two ends. CDR3 amino acids: CASSLTGYSNTEAFF. In nucleotides, the CDR3 is TGTGCCAGCAGCCTAACAGGGTACAGCAACACTGAAGCTTTCTTT.

CDR3 in amino acids: CASSQDRTSGQLAKNIQYF. The DNA for the CDR3 is TGTGCCAGCAGCCAAGATAGGACTAGCGGACAACTAGCCAAAAACATTCAGTACTTC. The chain carries TRBV4-2 and TRBJ2-4; TRBD2 aligns across 10 bases. CDR3 length: 19 amino acids. Per germline, CDR1 LGHNA and CDR2 YNFKEQ. With 0 bases clipped from V and 0 bases from J, the junction kept 8 bases outside the gene matches.

The CDR3, as DNA: TGTGCCAGCAGCCAAGTTGCGGAGGGAGGAGAGACCCAGTACTTC. Encoded protein: CASSQVAEGGETQYF. J is TRBJ2-5 and V is TRBV4-2, with D maybe TRBD2 (6 bases). This CDR3 contains 15 residues. Trimming shortened V by 1 base and J by 4 bases, and 13 bases separated the two germline ends. Germline CDR1 is LGHNA and CDR2 is YNFKEQ.

V gene TRBV20-1 combines with J gene TRBJ2-3; D is undetermined. In germline, CDR1 is DFQATT, CDR2 SNEGSKA (reference sequence). V lost 7 bases and J 6 bases, leaving 11 bases between the germline ends. This CDR3 is 11 amino acids long. The chain's CDR3 is CSERRVDTQYF. For the CDR3, the DNA is TGCAGTGAGCGACGGGTGGATACGCAGTATTTT.

This chain links TRBV4-1 with TRBJ1-1; tentative D call: TRBD1 (5 bases). The CDR3 is 15 residues long. Germline V gene data show CDR1 as MGHRA and CDR2 as YSYEKL. Trimming cost V 4 bases and J 3 bases, with 15 bases left between them. The CDR3 DNA follows: TGCGCCAGCAGCCCTACCCTACGGGGGTACACTGAAGCTTTCTTT. Protein product: CASSPTLRGYTEAFF.

The chain combines TRBV7-7 with TRBJ2-3; D is unclear. The CDR3 loop spans 14 amino acids. V lost 6 bases to trimming and J lost 1 base, with 11 bases between them. Germline V gene sequence: CDR1 SSHAT, CDR2 FNYEAQ (reference sequence). The CDR3 DNA reads TGTGCCAGCAGTCAAACCCTGGGCACAGATACGCAGTATTTT. Residues: CASSQTLGTDTQYF.

The CDR3: CASSSGTGSTEAFF. DNA for the CDR3: TGTGCCAGCAGCTCCGGGACAGGATCCACTGAAGCTTTCTTT. This chain joins TRBV5-4 and TRBJ1-1, with 8 bases aligning to TRBD1. The CDR3 has 14 amino acids. The ends lost 3 bases at V and 4 bases at J; junction bases unmatched: 5. CDR1 and CDR2 (germline): SGHNT, YYREEE (reference sequence).